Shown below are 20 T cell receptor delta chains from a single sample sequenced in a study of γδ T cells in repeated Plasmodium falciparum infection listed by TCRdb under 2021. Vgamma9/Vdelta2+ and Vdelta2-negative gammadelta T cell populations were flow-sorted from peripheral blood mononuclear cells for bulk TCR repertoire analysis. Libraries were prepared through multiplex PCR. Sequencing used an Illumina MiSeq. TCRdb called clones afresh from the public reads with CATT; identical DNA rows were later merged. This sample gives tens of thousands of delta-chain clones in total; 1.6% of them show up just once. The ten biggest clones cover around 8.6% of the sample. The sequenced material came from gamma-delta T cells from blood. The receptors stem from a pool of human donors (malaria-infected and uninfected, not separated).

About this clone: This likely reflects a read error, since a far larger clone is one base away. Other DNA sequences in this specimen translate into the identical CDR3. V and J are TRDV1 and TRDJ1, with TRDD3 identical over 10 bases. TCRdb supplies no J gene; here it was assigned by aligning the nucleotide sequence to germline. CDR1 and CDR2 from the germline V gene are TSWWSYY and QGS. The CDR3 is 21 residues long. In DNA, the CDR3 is TGCGCTCTTGGGGAACTTTCCCCCTGCTATTGGGGGATACCTCGGTCCGATAAACTCATCTTT. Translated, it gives CALGELSPCYWGIPRSDKLIF.

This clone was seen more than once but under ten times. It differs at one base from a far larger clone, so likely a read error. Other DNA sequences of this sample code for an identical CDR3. In nucleotides, the CDR3 is TGTGCTCTTGGGGAACTGGGGTACACCGACAAACTCATCTTT. Translation gives CALGELGYTDKLIF. The V and J genes are TRDV1 and TRDJ1; D remains ambiguous. The J gene was not available in TCRdb and was assigned here by matching the DNA to germline segments. The CDR3 runs to 14 residues. Per germline, CDR1 TSWWSYY and CDR2 QGS.

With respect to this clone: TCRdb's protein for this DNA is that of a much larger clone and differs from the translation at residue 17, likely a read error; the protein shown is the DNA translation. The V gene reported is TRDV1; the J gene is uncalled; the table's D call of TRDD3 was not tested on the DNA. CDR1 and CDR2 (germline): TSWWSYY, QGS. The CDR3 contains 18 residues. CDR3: CALGDPVWDTHNTDKLTF. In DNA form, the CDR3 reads TGTGCTCTTGGGGACCCAGTTTGGGATACGCACAACACCGATAAACTCACCTTT.

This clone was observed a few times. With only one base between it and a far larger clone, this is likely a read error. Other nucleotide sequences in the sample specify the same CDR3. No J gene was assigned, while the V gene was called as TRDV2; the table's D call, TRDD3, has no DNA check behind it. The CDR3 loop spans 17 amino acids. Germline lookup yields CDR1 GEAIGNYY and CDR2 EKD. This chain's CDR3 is CACDTLAGLGDTDKLIF. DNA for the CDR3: TGTGCCTGTGACACCCTAGCCGGACTGGGGGATACCGATAAACTCATCTTC.

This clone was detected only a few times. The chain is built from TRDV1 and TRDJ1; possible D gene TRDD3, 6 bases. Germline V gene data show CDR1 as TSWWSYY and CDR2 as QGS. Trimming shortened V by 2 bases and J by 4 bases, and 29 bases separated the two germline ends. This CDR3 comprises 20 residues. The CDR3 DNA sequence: TGTGCTCTTGGGGAAAGGCCTGATTGGGGATGCAAGGACCACTGCGATAAACTCATCTTT. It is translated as CALGERPDWGCKDHCDKLIF.

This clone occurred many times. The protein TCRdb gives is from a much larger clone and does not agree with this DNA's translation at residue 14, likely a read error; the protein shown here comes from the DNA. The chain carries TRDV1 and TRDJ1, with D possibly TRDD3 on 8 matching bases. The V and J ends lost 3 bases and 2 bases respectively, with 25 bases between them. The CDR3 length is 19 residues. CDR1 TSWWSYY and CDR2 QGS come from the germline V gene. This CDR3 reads CALGDVVPTLLGATDKLIF. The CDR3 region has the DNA TGTGCTCTTGGGGACGTGGTTCCTACGCTACTGGGGGCTACCGATAAACTCATCTTT.

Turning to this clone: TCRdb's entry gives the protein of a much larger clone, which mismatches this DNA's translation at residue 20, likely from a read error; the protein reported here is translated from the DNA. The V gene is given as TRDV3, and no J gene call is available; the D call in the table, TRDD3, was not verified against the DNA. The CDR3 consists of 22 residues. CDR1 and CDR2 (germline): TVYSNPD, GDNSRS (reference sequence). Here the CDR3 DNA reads TGTGCCTTCAATCACCTTCTTCCTCCGTCGGTACTCTCAAATATCGGAGGTTGGAGACGCATCTTT. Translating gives CAFNHLLPPSVLSNIGGWRRIF.

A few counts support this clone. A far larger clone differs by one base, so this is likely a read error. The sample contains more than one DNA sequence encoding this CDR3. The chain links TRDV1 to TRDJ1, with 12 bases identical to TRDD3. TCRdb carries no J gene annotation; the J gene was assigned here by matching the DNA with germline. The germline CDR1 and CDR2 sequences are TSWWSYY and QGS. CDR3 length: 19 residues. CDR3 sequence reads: CALGNVLGDTEGYTDKLIF. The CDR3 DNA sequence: TGTGCCCTTGGGAACGTACTGGGGGATACAGAGGGGTACACCGATAAACTCATCTTT.

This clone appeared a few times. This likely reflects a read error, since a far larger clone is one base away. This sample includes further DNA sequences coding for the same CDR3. CDR3 region: CALGELLGDTPYHKLIF. The CDR3 DNA is TGTGCTCTTGGGGAACTACTGGGGGATACCCCCTACCATAAACTCATCTTC. The J gene is uncalled and the V gene is TRDV1; TRDD3 is taken as the D call from the table, unchecked against the DNA. This CDR3 is built from 17 residues. CDR1 is TSWWSYY and CDR2 is QGS in the germline V gene.

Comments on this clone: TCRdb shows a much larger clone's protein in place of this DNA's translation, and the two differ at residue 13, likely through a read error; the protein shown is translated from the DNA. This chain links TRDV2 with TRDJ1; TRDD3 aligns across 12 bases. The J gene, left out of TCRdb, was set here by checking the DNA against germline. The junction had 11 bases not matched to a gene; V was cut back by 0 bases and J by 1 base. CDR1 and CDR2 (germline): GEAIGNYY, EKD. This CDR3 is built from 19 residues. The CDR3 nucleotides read TGTGCCTGTGACACCACTCCCGTACTGGGGGATACTACCACCGATAAACTCATCTTT. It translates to CACDTTPVLGDTTTDKLIF.

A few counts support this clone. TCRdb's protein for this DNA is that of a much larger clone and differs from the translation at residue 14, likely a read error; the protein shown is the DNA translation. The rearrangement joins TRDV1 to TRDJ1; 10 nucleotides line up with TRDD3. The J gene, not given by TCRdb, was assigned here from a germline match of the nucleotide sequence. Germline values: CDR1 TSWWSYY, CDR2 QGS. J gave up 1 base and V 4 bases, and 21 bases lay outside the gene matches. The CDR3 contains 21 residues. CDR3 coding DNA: TGTGCTCTTGGGGCAGGAGATTCCTACTTCGGGGGATACGAAGGCACCGATAAACTCATCTTT. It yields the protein CALGAGDSYFGGYEGTDKLIF.

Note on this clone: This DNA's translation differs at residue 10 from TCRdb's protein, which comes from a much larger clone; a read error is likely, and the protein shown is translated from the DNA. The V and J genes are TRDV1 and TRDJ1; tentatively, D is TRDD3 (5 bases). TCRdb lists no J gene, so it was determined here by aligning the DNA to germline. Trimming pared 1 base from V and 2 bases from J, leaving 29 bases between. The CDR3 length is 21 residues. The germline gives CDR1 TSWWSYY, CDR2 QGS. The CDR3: CALGEPTVSVIINRGTDKLIF. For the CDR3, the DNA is TGTGCTCTTGGGGAACCCACCGTTAGTGTAATAATTAATCGGGGGACCGATAAACTCATCTTT.

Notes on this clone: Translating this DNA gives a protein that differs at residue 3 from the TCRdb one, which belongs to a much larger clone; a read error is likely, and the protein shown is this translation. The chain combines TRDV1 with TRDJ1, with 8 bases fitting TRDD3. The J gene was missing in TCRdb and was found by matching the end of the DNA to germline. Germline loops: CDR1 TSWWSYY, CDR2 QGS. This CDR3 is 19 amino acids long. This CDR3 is CAPGGLSRSGALYTDKLIF. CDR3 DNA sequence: TGTGCTCCTGGGGGACTCTCGAGGTCGGGGGCCCTGTACACCGATAAACTCATCTTT.

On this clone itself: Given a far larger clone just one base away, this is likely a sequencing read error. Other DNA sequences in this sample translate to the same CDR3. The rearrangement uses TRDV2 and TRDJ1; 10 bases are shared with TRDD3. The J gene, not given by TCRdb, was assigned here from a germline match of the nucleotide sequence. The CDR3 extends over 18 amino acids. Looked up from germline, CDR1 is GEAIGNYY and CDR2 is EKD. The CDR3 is CACDKGDTATSQTDKLIF. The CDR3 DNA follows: TGTGCCTGCGACAAGGGGGATACGGCCACATCGCAGACCGATAAACTCATCTTT.

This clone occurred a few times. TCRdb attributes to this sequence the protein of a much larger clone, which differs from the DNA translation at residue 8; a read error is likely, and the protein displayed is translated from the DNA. The CDR3: CAFSARLRGYTDKLIF. In nucleotides, the CDR3 is TGTGCCTTTAGTGCGCGACTGCGGGGGTACACCGATAAACTCATCTTT. V gene TRDV3 combines with J gene TRDJ1, with a possible D match to TRDD3 (5 bases). V gave up 0 bases and J gave up 0 bases, with 17 bases separating them. Germline CDR1 TVYSNPD, CDR2 GDNSRS (reference sequence). The length of the CDR3 is 16 residues.

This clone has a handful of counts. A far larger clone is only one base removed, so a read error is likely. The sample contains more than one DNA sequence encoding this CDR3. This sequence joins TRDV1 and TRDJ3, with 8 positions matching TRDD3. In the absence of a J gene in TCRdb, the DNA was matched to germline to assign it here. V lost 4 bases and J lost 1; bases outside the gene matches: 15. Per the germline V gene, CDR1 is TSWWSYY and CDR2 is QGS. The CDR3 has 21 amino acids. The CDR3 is CALGAALRRGIRSWDTRQMFF. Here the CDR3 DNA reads TGTGCTCTTGGGGCCGCGCTCCGGCGTGGGATACGTTCCTGGGACACCCGACAGATGTTTTTC.

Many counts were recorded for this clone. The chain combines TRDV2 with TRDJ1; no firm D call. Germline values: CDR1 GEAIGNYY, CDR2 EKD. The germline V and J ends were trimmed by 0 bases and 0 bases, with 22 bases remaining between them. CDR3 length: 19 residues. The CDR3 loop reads CACDTLASQSPGNTDKLIF. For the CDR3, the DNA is TGTGCCTGTGACACCTTGGCTTCGCAATCCCCAGGGAACACCGATAAACTCATCTTT.

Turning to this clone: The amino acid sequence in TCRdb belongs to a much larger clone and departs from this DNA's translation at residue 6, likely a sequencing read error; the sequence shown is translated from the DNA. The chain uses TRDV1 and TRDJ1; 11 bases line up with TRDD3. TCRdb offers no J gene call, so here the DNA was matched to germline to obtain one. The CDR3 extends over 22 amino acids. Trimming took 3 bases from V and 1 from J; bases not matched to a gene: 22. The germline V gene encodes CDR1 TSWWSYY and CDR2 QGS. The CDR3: CALGDPSFLGRVWGIRTDKLIF. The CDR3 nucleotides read TGTGCTCTTGGGGATCCTTCCTTCCTCGGAAGAGTGTGGGGGATACGCACCGATAAACTCATCTTT.

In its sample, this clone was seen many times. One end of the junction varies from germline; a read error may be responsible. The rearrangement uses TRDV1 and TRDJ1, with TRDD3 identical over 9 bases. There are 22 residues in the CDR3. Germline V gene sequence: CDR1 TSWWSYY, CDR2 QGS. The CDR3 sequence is CALGLRSPLFVLTGGVTDKLIF. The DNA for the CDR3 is TGTGCCCTTGGGCTAAGATCCCCCTTATTCGTGCTTACTGGGGGAGTCACCGATAAACTCATCTTT.

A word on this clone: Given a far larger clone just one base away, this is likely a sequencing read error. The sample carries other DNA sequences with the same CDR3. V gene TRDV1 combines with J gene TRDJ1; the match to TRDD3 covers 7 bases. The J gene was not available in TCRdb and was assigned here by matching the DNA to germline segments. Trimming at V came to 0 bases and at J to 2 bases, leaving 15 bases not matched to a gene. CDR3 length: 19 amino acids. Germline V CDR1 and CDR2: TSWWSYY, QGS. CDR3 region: CALGELIAPLGVLTDKLIF. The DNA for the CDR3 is TGTGCTCTTGGGGAACTAATCGCCCCGCTGGGGGTTCTTACCGATAAACTCATCTTT.